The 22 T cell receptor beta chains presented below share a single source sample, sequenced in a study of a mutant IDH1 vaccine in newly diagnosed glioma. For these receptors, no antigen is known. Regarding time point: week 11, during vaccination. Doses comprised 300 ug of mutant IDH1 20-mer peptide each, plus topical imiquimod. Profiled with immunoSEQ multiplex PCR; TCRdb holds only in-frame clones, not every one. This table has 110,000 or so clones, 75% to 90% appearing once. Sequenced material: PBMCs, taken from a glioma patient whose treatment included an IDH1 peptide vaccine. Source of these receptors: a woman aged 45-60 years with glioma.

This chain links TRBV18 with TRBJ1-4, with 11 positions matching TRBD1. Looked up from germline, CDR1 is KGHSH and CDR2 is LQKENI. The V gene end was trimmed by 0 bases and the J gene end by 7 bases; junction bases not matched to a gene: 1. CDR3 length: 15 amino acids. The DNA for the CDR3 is TGTGCCAGCTCACCACCCGGGACAGGGGGTGAAAAACTGTTTTTT. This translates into CASSPPGTGGEKLFF.

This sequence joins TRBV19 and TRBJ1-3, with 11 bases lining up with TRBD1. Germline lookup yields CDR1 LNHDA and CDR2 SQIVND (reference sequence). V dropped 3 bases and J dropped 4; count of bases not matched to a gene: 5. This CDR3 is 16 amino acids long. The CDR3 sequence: CASSMVGQGAGNTIYF. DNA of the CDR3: TGTGCCAGTAGTATGGTCGGACAGGGGGCAGGAAACACCATATATTTT.

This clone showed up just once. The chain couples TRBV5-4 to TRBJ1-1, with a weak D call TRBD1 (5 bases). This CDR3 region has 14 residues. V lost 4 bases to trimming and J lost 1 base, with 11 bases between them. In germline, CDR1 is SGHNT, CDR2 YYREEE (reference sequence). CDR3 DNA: TGTGCCAGCAGCGGGGGACGGCCGAACACTGAAGCTTTCTTT. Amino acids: CASSGGRPNTEAFF.

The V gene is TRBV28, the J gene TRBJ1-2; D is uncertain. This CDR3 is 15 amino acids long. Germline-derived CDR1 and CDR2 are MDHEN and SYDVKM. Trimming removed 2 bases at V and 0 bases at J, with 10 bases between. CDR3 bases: TGTGCCAGCAGTTTACTTTCGAAGGCTAACTATGGCTACACCTTC. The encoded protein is CASSLLSKANYGYTF.

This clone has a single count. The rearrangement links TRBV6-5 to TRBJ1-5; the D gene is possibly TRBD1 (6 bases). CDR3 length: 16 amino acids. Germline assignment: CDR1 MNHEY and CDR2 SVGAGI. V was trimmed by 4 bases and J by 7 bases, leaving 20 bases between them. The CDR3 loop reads CASSSIYSLGGQPQHF. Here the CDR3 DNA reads TGTGCCAGCAGTTCAATATACAGTTTGGGGGGCCAGCCCCAGCATTTT.

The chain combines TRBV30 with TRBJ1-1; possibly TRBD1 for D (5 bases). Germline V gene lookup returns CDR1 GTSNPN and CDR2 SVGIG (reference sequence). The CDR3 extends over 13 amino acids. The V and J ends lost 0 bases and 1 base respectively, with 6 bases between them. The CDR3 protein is CAWSVQGNTEAFF. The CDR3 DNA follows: TGTGCCTGGAGTGTCCAGGGGAACACTGAAGCTTTCTTT.

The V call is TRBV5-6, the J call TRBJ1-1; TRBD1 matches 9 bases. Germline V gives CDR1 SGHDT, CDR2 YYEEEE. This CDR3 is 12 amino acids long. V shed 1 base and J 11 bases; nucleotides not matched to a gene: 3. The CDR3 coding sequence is TGTGCCAGCAGCTTGCGGACAGGGGTGGCTTTCTTT. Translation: CASSLRTGVAFF. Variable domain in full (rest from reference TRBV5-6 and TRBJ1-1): DAGVTQSPTHLIKTRGQQVTLRCSPKSGHDTVSWYQQALGQGPQFIFQYYEEEERQRGNFPDRFSGHQFPNYSSELNVNALLLGDSALYLCASSLRTGVAFFGQGTRLTVV.

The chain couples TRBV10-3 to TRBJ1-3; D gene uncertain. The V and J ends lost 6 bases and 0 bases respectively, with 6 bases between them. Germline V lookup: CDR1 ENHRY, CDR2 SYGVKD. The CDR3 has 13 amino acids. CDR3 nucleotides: TGTGCCATCAGGTCGGACTCTGGAAACACCATATATTTT. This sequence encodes CAIRSDSGNTIYF.

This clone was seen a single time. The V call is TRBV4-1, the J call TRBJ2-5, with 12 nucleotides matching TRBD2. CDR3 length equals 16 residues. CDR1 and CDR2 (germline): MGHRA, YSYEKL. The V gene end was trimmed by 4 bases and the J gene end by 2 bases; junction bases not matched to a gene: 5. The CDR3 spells CASSPRTSGTQETQYF. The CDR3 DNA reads TGCGCCAGCAGCCCCCGGACTAGCGGGACGCAAGAGACCCAGTACTTC.

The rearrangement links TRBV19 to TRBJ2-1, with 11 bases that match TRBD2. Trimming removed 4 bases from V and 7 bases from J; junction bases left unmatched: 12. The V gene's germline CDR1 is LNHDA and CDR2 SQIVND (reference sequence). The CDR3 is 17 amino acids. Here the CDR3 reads CASSTSLAGGPRNEQFF. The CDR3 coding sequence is TGTGCCAGTAGTACTAGTTTAGCGGGAGGGCCGAGGAATGAGCAGTTCTTC.

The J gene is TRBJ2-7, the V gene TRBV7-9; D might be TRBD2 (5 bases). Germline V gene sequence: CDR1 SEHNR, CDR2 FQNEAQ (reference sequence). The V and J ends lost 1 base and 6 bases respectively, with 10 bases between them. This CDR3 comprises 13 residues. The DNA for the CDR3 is TGTGCCAGCAGCTTAGGGGGAGAGGGCGAGCAGTACTTC. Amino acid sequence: CASSLGGEGEQYF.

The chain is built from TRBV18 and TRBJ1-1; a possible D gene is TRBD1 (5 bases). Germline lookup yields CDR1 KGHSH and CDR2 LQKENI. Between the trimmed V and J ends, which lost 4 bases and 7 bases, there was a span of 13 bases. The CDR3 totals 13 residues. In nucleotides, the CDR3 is TGTGCCAGCTCACGGGAGGGGCATGGTGAAGCTTTCTTT. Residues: CASSREGHGEAFF.

The CDR3 DNA reads as TGTGCCAGCAGCATTCAAGGGGCAGACAATGAGCAGTTCTTC. The encoded protein is CASSIQGADNEQFF. The V gene is TRBV5-5, the J gene TRBJ2-1; TRBD1 is a possible D gene (5 bases). Germline V CDR1 and CDR2: SGHKS, YYEKEE (reference sequence). Trimming took 4 bases from V and 5 from J, leaving 13 bases between them. This CDR3 is 14 amino acids long. Using reference TRBV5-5 and TRBJ2-1 for the parts outside the CDR3, the full variable domain is DAGVTQSPTHLIKTRGQQVTLRCSPISGHKSVSWYQQVLGQGPQFIFQYYEKEERGRGNFPDRFSARQFPNYSSELNVNALLLGDSALYLCASSIQGADNEQFFGPGTRLTVL.

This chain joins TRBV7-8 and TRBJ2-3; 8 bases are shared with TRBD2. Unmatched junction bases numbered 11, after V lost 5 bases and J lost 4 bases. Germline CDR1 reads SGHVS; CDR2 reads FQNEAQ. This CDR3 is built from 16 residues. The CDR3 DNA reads TGTGCCAGCAGCCCCTCAGCGGGAGTGCTCGCAGATACGCAGTATTTT. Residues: CASSPSAGVLADTQYF.

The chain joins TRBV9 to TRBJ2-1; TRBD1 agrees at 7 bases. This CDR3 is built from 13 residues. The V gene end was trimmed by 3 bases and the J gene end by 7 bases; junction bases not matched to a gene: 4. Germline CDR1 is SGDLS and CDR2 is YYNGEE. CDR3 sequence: CASSAGTENEQFF. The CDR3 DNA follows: TGTGCCAGCAGCGCCGGGACAGAAAATGAGCAGTTCTTC.

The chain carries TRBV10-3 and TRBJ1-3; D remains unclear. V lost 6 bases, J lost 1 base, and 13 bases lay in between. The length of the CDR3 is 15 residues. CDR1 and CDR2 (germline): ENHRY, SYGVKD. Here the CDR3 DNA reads TGTGCCATCAGGGAGATAAGAGTTTCTGGAAACACCATATATTTT. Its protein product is CAIREIRVSGNTIYF.

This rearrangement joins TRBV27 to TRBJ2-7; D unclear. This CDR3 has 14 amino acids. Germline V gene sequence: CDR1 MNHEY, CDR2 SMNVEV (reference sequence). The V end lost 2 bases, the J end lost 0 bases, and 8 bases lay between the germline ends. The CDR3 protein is CASSLAGSSYEQYF. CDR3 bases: TGTGCCAGCAGTTTAGCCGGCAGCTCCTACGAGCAGTACTTC.

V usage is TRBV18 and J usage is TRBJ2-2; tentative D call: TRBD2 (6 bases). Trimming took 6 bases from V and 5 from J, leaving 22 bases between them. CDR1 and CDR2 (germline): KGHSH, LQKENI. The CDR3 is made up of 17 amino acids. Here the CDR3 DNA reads TGTGCCAGCTCCTGGTCTGTGTCGGGGGAAGTAACCGGGGAGCTGTTTTTT. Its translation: CASSWSVSGEVTGELFF.

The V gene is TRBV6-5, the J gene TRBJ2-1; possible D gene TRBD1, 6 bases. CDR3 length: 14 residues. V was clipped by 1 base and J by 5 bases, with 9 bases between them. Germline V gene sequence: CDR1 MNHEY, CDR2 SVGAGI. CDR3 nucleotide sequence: TGTGCCAGCAGTTACTATGAGGGGGACAATGAGCAGTTCTTC. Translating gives CASSYYEGDNEQFF.

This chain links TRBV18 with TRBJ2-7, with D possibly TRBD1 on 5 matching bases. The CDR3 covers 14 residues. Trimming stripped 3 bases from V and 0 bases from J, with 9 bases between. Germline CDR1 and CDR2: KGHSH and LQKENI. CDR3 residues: CASSPPGSSYEQYF. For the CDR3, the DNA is TGTGCCAGCTCACCCCCAGGGTCCTCCTACGAGCAGTACTTC. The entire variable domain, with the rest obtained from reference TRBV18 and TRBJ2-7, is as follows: NAGVMQNPRHLVRRRGQEARLRCSPMKGHSHVYWYRQLPEEGLKFMVYLQKENIIDESGMPKERFSAEFPKEGPSILRIQQVVRGDSAAYFCASSPPGSSYEQYFGPGTRLTVT.

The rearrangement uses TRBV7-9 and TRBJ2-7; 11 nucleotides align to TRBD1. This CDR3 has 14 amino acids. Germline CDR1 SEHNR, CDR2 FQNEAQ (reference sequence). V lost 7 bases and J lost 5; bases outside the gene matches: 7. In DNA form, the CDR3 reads TGTGCCAGCACCCGGGACAGGGGGAGTGACGAGCAGTACTTC. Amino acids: CASTRDRGSDEQYF. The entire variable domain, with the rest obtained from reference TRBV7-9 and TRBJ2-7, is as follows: DTGVSQNPRHKITKRGQNVTFRCDPISEHNRLYWYRQTLGQGPEFLTYFQNEAQLEKSRLLSDRFSAERPKGSFSTLEIQRTEQGDSAMYLCASTRDRGSDEQYFGPGTRLTVT.

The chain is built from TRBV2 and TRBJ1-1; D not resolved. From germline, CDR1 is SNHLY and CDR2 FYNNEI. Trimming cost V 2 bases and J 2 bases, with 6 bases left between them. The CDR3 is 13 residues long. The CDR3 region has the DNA TGTGCCAGCAGTGAACGGGGAAACACTGAAGCTTTCTTT. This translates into CASSERGNTEAFF.